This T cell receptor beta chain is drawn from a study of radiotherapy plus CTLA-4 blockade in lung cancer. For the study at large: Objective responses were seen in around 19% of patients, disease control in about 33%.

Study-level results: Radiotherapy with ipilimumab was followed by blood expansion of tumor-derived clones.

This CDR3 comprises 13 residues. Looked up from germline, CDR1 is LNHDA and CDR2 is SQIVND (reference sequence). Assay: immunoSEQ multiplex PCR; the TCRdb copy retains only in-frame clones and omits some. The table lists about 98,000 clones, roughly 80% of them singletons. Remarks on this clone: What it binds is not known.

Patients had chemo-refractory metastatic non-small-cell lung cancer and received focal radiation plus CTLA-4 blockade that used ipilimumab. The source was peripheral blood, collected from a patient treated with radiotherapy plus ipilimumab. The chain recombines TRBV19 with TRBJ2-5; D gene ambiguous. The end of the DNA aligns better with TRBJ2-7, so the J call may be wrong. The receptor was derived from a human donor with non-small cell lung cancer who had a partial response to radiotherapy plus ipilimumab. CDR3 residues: CASSILHPYEQYF. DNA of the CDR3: TGTGCCAGTAGTATACTCCACCCCTACGAGCAGTACTTC.